This entry lists 22 T cell receptor beta chains sequenced from one sample in a study of shared clonotypes between healthy human individuals. Clones were read by immunoSEQ multiplex PCR, and TCRdb kept only the in-frame ones, dropping some. The repertoire holds around 700,000 clones, with around three quarters as singletons. The sequenced sample consisted of memory CD4+ T cells sorted from blood. Subset noted: CD45RA-negative fraction. The receptors stem from a woman aged 25 to 39 in good health.

This clone was detected once. The rearrangement uses TRBV10-3 and TRBJ1-3, with a tentative D call TRBD1 (5 bases). The germline gives CDR1 ENHRY, CDR2 SYGVKD. The CDR3 consists of 14 residues. Trimming removed 4 bases at V and 3 bases at J, with 10 bases between. CDR3 protein: CAISGGSGGNTIYF. DNA of the CDR3: TGTGCCATCAGTGGGGGGAGCGGTGGAAACACCATATATTTT.

The rearrangement joins TRBV18 to TRBJ2-5; D remains unclear. The CDR3 length is 13 residues. V lost 0 bases and J lost 4, with 6 bases in between. CDR1 KGHSH and CDR2 LQKENI come from the germline V gene. CDR3 sequence (DNA): TGTGCCAGCTCACCACCGGTTTCAGAGACCCAGTACTTC. This translates into CASSPPVSETQYF.

The V gene is TRBV28, the J gene TRBJ1-5; 7 bases are shared with TRBD1. V was pared by 6 bases and J by 7 bases, with 15 bases of the junction left unmatched. The germline gives CDR1 MDHEN, CDR2 SYDVKM. CDR3 length: 16 amino acids. CDR3 protein: CASRYRQGGLGQPQHF. CDR3 nucleotide sequence: TGTGCCAGCAGATACAGACAGGGAGGCCTCGGCCAGCCCCAGCATTTT.

This clone was counted only a few times. The chain joins TRBV29-1 to TRBJ2-5; no firm D call. The DNA end lines up better with TRBJ2-7; the J call may be wrong. The CDR3 extends over 13 amino acids. Germline CDR1 is SQVTM and CDR2 is ANQGSEA. CDR3 sequence reads: CSASRAPTYEQYF. In nucleotides, the CDR3 is TGCAGCGCCTCAAGGGCCCCAACCTACGAGCAGTACTTC.

Comment on this clone: Other DNA sequences in the sample encode the same CDR3. V and J are TRBV16 and TRBJ2-7; D gene ambiguous. Germline CDR1 reads KGHSY; CDR2 reads FQNENV. Between the trimmed V and J ends, which lost 0 bases and 3 bases, there was a span of 3 bases. There are 12 residues in the CDR3. The CDR3: CASSQSLYEQYF. CDR3 coding DNA: TGTGCCAGCAGCCAATCACTCTACGAGCAGTACTTC.

V usage is TRBV18 and J usage is TRBJ1-2; D unclear. CDR3 length: 14 residues. Germline lookup yields CDR1 KGHSH and CDR2 LQKENI. The ends were cut back, 8 bases at V and 4 bases at J, with 17 bases in the middle. The DNA for the CDR3 is TGTGCCAGCACACTCGGTGGGGATACCTATGGCTACACCTTC. Its protein product is CASTLGGDTYGYTF.

This clone was observed a handful of times. Here the CDR3 DNA reads TGTGCCAGCAGGGGGACTAGCGGGAGACTTAGCACAGATACGCAGTATTTT. It encodes CASRGTSGRLSTDTQYF. The rearrangement uses TRBV5-6 and TRBJ2-3; 14 bases match TRBD2. With 5 bases clipped from V and 0 bases from J, the junction kept 5 bases outside the gene matches. The CDR3 length is 17 residues. Germline V lookup: CDR1 SGHDT, CDR2 YYEEEE.

This clone turned up a few times. The chain employs TRBV7-3 and TRBJ2-2, with unresolved D. Deletions cut 4 bases from V and 3 bases from J, with 3 bases between. The CDR3 is 12 residues long. From germline, CDR1 is SGHTA and CDR2 FQGTGA. CDR3: CASSSYTGELFF. The CDR3 DNA sequence: TGTGCCAGCAGCTCCTACACCGGGGAGCTGTTTTTT.

This clone has just a few counts. The rearrangement links TRBV5-6 to TRBJ1-2, with D unresolved. The CDR3 extends over 18 amino acids. Germline assignment: CDR1 SGHDT and CDR2 YYEEEE. The V and J ends lost 3 bases and 1 base respectively, with 22 bases between them. In DNA form, the CDR3 reads TGTGCCAGCAGCTACCCGTGGGCCCTCCGGCAGAATAACTATGGCTACACCTTC. It specifies CASSYPWALRQNNYGYTF.

CDR3 sequence: CASSLLRQILNTEAFF. CDR3 DNA: TGTGCCAGCAGCTTGCTGCGACAGATCTTGAACACTGAAGCTTTCTTT. The chain recombines TRBV5-5 with TRBJ1-1; maybe TRBD1 (5 bases). Germline V gene lookup returns CDR1 SGHKS and CDR2 YYEKEE (reference sequence). With 1 base removed from V and 0 bases from J, the gap between germline ends came to 13 bases. The CDR3 length is 16 residues.

This chain joins TRBV29-1 and TRBJ1-2, with D possibly being TRBD1 (5 bases). The CDR3 length is 12 residues. Germline V gene lookup returns CDR1 SQVTM and CDR2 ANQGSEA. Trimming took off 7 bases at V and 7 bases at J, with 16 bases between the two ends. CDR3: CSGGWSTGGYTF. Written as DNA, the CDR3 is TGCAGCGGGGGATGGTCCACAGGTGGCTACACCTTC.

This clone has a single count. The V call is TRBV6-5, the J call TRBJ1-1; D gene unclear. CDR1 is MNHEY and CDR2 is SVGAGI in the germline V gene. The CDR3 is 15 residues long. V lost 0 bases to trimming and J lost 1 base, with 9 bases between them. CDR3 in amino acids: CASSYSTDWNTEAFF. CDR3 in DNA: TGTGCCAGCAGTTACTCAACGGATTGGAACACTGAAGCTTTCTTT.

The rearrangement links TRBV14 to TRBJ1-2; no definite D call. With 4 bases removed from V and 8 bases from J, the gap between germline ends came to 8 bases. The CDR3 contains 11 residues. Germline V CDR1 and CDR2: SGHDN, FVKESK. The DNA of the CDR3 is TGTGCCAGCAGCCGCGGACCCGGCTACACCTTC. Residues: CASSRGPGYTF.

DNA of the CDR3: TGCGCCAGCAGCTTGGTGACAGGAAGGCAGTACTTC. Its translation: CASSLVTGRQYF. The V and J genes are TRBV5-1 and TRBJ2-7, with D possibly being TRBD1 (6 bases). The CDR3 covers 12 residues. V lost 0 bases and J lost 9, with 10 bases in between. Germline CDR1 and CDR2: SGHRS and YFSETQ.

This chain links TRBV5-6 with TRBJ1-2; TRBD1 agrees at 8 bases. The V segment lost 0 bases and the J segment 6 bases; nucleotides outside the gene matches: 10. CDR3 length equals 16 residues. Germline CDR1 SGHDT, CDR2 YYEEEE. This CDR3 reads CASSLGQGLSQNGYTF. Here the CDR3 DNA reads TGTGCCAGCAGCTTGGGACAGGGGTTGAGTCAGAATGGCTACACCTTC. Complete variable domain (other parts from reference TRBV5-6 and TRBJ1-2): DAGVTQSPTHLIKTRGQQVTLRCSPKSGHDTVSWYQQALGQGPQFIFQYYEEEERQRGNFPDRFSGHQFPNYSSELNVNALLLGDSALYLCASSLGQGLSQNGYTFGSGTRLTVV.

The chain carries TRBV28 and TRBJ2-4, with D unclear. Trimming shortened V by 3 bases and J by 0 bases, and 12 bases separated the two germline ends. The CDR3 sequence is 16 residues long. Germline CDR1 MDHEN, CDR2 SYDVKM. CDR3 amino acids: CASSFGQVIAKNIQYF. As DNA, the CDR3 is TGTGCCAGCAGTTTCGGCCAGGTGATAGCCAAAAACATTCAGTACTTC.

With respect to this clone: Distinct nucleotide sequences in the sample also encode this CDR3. This sequence joins TRBV5-1 and TRBJ2-1, with 8 bases that match TRBD2. The junction had 1 base not matched to a gene; V was cut back by 1 base and J by 1 base. Germline CDR1 reads SGHRS; CDR2 reads YFSETQ. This CDR3 is built from 15 residues. The chain's CDR3 is CASSLIAGSYNEQFF. In DNA, the CDR3 is TGCGCCAGCAGCTTGATAGCGGGATCCTACAATGAGCAGTTCTTC.

The table lists this clone with a count of one. The gene calls are TRBV6-6 and TRBJ2-2, with D perhaps matching TRBD1 (6 bases). Trimming removed 3 bases from V and 6 bases from J, with 14 bases in between. CDR3 length: 15 amino acids. Germline CDR1 MNHNY, CDR2 SVGAGI (reference sequence). The CDR3 bases are TGTGCCAGCAGTTATTGGCAGGGGTCCCCCGGGGAGCTGTTTTTT. Protein: CASSYWQGSPGELFF.

The chain is built from TRBV5-1 and TRBJ2-1; TRBD2 matches at 7 bases. This CDR3 spans 15 amino acids. Germline V gene sequence: CDR1 SGHRS, CDR2 YFSETQ. Trimming at V came to 2 bases and at J to 8 bases, leaving 10 bases not matched to a gene. In nucleotides, the CDR3 is TGCGCCAGCAGCTTATTTGGGAGGGCCCTCGATGAGCAGTTCTTC. Residues: CASSLFGRALDEQFF.

The gene calls are TRBV6-1 and TRBJ2-2; 8 bases align to TRBD2. The V segment lost 7 bases and the J segment 6 bases; nucleotides outside the gene matches: 10. This CDR3 is 15 amino acids long. Germline CDR1 reads MNHNS; CDR2 reads SASEGT. The CDR3 spells CASKERTSNPGELFF. CDR3 DNA: TGTGCCAGCAAGGAAAGGACTAGCAATCCCGGGGAGCTGTTTTTT.

This sequence joins TRBV5-1 and TRBJ1-1; the D gene is possibly TRBD1 (5 bases). The CDR3 is 13 residues long. The ends were cut back, 6 bases at V and 7 bases at J, with 16 bases in the middle. CDR1 SGHRS and CDR2 YFSETQ come from the germline V gene. The CDR3 loop reads CASKQDWAIEAFF. In DNA, the CDR3 is TGCGCCAGCAAACAGGACTGGGCAATTGAAGCTTTCTTT.

This clone was recorded once. The V call is TRBV10-3, the J call TRBJ1-5; 7 bases are a match to TRBD1. This CDR3 contains 13 residues. V lost 5 bases and J lost 5; bases outside the gene matches: 3. The germline gives CDR1 ENHRY, CDR2 SYGVKD. This CDR3 is CAISNTGDQPQHF. The CDR3 DNA reads as TGTGCCATCAGTAACACAGGGGATCAGCCCCAGCATTTT.